A single sample gave rise to the 14 T cell receptor beta chains below, sequenced in a study of T cell repertoires in cytomegalovirus infection. What these receptors recognize is not known. TCRdb re-called the reads with MiXCR, one entry per CDR3 protein. Of some 310,000 distinct CDR3 sequences listed, roughly 25% are singletons. The sequencing used cultured PBMCs, collected from culture after CMV antigen stimulation. Receptor source: a human donor in good health (CMV status not recorded). Some clones in this sample may be carry-over from other donors' samples.

The table lists this clonotype with a few counts. V is TRBV20-1 and J is TRBJ2-1, with D possibly matching TRBD2 (6 bases). Trimming removed 3 bases from V and 7 bases from J, with 19 bases in between. The germline V gene has CDR1 DFQATT and CDR2 SNEGSKA (reference sequence). The length of the CDR3 is 15 residues. In DNA form, the CDR3 reads TGCAGTGCTAGGGGGGATTTAGCGGAGGGTAATGAGCAGTTCTTC. Translating it yields CSARGDLAEGNEQFF.

The CDR3 coding sequence is TGCAGTGCTAGGGGGGGGGCCACTGAAGCTTTCTTT. Translating gives CSARGGATEAFF. The chain couples TRBV20-1 to TRBJ1-1, with D perhaps TRBD1 (6 bases). The V and J ends lost 3 bases and 4 bases respectively, with 9 bases between them. Per germline, CDR1 DFQATT and CDR2 SNEGSKA (reference sequence). The CDR3 contains 12 residues.

This clonotype was seen only a few times. V is TRBV20-1 and J is TRBJ2-2; D may be TRBD2 (6 bases). Germline values: CDR1 DFQATT, CDR2 SNEGSKA (reference sequence). V was shortened by 4 bases and J by 5 bases, with 17 bases between the two germline ends. This CDR3 has 15 residues. DNA of the CDR3: TGCAGTGCTACCGGGGGTAGTTCCTTTACCGGGGAGCTGTTTTTT. Translating gives CSATGGSSFTGELFF.

The J gene is TRBJ2-1, the V gene TRBV20-1; D may match TRBD1 or TRBD2 (6 bases each). Germline V gene sequence: CDR1 DFQATT, CDR2 SNEGSKA (reference sequence). This CDR3 is 13 amino acids long. This chain's CDR3 is CSTGVEGDNEQFF. CDR3 sequence (DNA): TGCAGCACGGGGGTCGAGGGGGACAATGAGCAGTTCTTC.

This clonotype was observed at least ten times. The J gene is TRBJ2-2, the V gene TRBV7-2; D is unclear. The length of the CDR3 is 13 residues. From germline, CDR1 is SGHTA and CDR2 FQGNSA. The V and J ends lost 1 base and 4 bases respectively, with 4 bases between them. CDR3 loop: CASSLEGTGELFF. The DNA of the CDR3 is TGTGCCAGCAGCTTAGAGGGCACCGGGGAGCTGTTTTTT.

There are a few counts of this clonotype. V is TRBV7-6 and J is TRBJ2-5; 9 positions match TRBD1. This CDR3 has 16 amino acids. The trim removed 5 bases at V and 5 bases at J, leaving 12 bases unmatched. The germline CDR1 and CDR2 sequences are SGHVS and FNYEAQ. The CDR3 loop reads CASSLQGTGIGETQYF. DNA for the CDR3: TGTGCCAGCAGCCTTCAAGGGACAGGGATTGGCGAGACCCAGTACTTC.

V usage is TRBV11-2 and J usage is TRBJ2-2, with D possibly matching TRBD2 (6 bases). The CDR3 extends over 16 amino acids. Germline V gene lookup returns CDR1 SGHAT and CDR2 FQNNGV. V lost 1 base and J lost 5, with 14 bases in between. Here the CDR3 reads CASSLGAGSGTGELFF. CDR3 nucleotide sequence: TGTGCCAGCAGCTTAGGGGCCGGGAGCGGAACCGGGGAGCTGTTTTTT. The whole variable domain, remainder taken from reference TRBV11-2 and TRBJ2-2, is EAGVAQSPRYKIIEKRQSVAFWCNPISGHATLYWYQQILGQGPKLLIQFQNNGVVDDSQLPKDRFSAERLKGVDSTLKIQPAKLEDSAVYLCASSLGAGSGTGELFFGEGSRLTVL.

This clonotype was seen at least ten times. The chain couples TRBV7-8 to TRBJ2-5; possible D gene TRBD2, 6 bases. The CDR3 runs 17 residues. CDR1 is SGHVS, CDR2 FQNEAQ, per germline. V was trimmed by 6 bases and J by 3 bases, leaving 23 bases between them. The CDR3 bases are TGTGCCAGCAGACTAATCGTGTCCGGACGGGGGAAAGAGACCCAGTACTTC. This gives the protein CASRLIVSGRGKETQYF.

CDR3 loop: CASSIAGLPQETQYF. The CDR3 DNA sequence: TGTGCCAGTAGTATAGCCGGGCTTCCACAAGAGACCCAGTACTTC. V usage is TRBV19 and J usage is TRBJ2-5; D gene unclear. This CDR3 has 15 amino acids. V was clipped by 1 base and J by 2 bases, with 11 bases between them. Per the germline V gene, CDR1 is LNHDA and CDR2 is SQIVND (reference sequence). The variable domain in full, completed from reference TRBV19 and TRBJ2-5, reads DGGITQSPKYLFRKEGQNVTLSCEQNLNHDAMYWYRQDPGQGLRLIYYSQIVNDFQKGDIAEGYSVSREKKESFPLTVTSAQKNPTAFYLCASSIAGLPQETQYFGPGTRLLVL.

This sequence joins TRBV20-1 and TRBJ2-5, with 8 nucleotides matching TRBD2. J lost 1 base, V lost 2 bases, and 3 bases had no gene match. Germline V gene lookup returns CDR1 DFQATT and CDR2 SNEGSKA (reference sequence). The CDR3 spans 14 residues. The CDR3 DNA sequence: TGCAGTGCTAGAAGCCGGGAGGGCCAAGAGACCCAGTACTTC. Residues: CSARSREGQETQYF.

This clonotype appeared many times. V gene TRBV7-6 combines with J gene TRBJ2-5, with 13 positions matching TRBD2. This CDR3 has 18 residues. V trimming: 5 bases; J trimming: 5 bases; junction bases outside the gene matches: 14. Germline CDR1 SGHVS, CDR2 FNYEAQ. CDR3 sequence reads: CASSNHIRLAGGGETQYF. The CDR3 coding sequence is TGTGCCAGCAGCAATCACATAAGACTAGCGGGAGGTGGGGAGACCCAGTACTTC.

This chain links TRBV30 with TRBJ1-1; no definite D call. The CDR3 length is 13 residues. V was trimmed by 4 bases and J by 5 bases, leaving 14 bases between them. Germline V lookup: CDR1 GTSNPN, CDR2 SVGIG (reference sequence). The CDR3 sequence: CAWTHRLGTEAFF. As DNA, the CDR3 is TGTGCCTGGACCCACCGGTTGGGTACTGAAGCTTTCTTT.

This clonotype was counted at least ten times. V usage is TRBV7-2 and J usage is TRBJ2-7, with 12 bases that match TRBD2. Germline CDR1 is SGHTA and CDR2 is FQGNSA. After removal of 3 bases from V and 3 bases from J, the junction contained 6 bases not matched to a gene. The CDR3 loop spans 16 amino acids. In DNA form, the CDR3 reads TGTGCCAGCAGCTTTGAACTAGCGGGGGGAAGCTACGAGCAGTACGTC. Its protein is CASSFELAGGSYEQYV.

This clonotype was detected a few times. The chain uses TRBV5-4 and TRBJ1-6; no clear D. Trimming left V 3 bases short and J 13 bases short, with 11 bases between. This CDR3 is built from 12 residues. CDR1 SGHNT and CDR2 YYREEE come from the germline V gene (reference sequence). Here the CDR3 DNA reads TGTGCCAGCAGCTCTCCGGGAGCCCCCCTCCACTTT. Translating gives CASSSPGAPLHF.